These T cell receptor beta chains were read from a single sample in a study of blood T cell repertoires in COVID-19. The repertoire was sequenced with immunoSEQ multiplex PCR; TCRdb's copy has only in-frame clones and lacks some. The sample contains approximately 180,000 clones, roughly 85% of which appear only once. The material sequenced was peripheral blood. All receptors derive from a man in his 60s with acute or convalescent COVID-19. The CDR3 runs from the conserved cysteine through the conserved F or W. Each record gives: D gene, V gene, clone size, J gene, CDR3 DNA, CDR3 protein. A D gene is named only where the DNA matches it firmly. Not all rows give a size; the values are once, few, many and, for expanded clones, a class.

>NA|TRBV6-6|NA|TRBJ1-1
TGTGCTGTCGCTGAAGCTTTCTTT
CAVAEAFF
>TRBD2|TRBV5-1|once|TRBJ2-2
TGCGCCAGCAGGGCTGGGACTAGCGACACCGGGGAGCTGTTTTTT
CASRAGTSDTGELFF
>NA|TRBV2|NA|TRBJ2-1
TGTGCCAGCAGTGGCGCAAGAGCTGAGCAGTTCTTC
CASSGARAEQFF
>NA|TRBV6-5|once|TRBJ2-3
TGTGCCAGCGGGATCCTGGGGGCCCCCACAGATACGCAGTATTTT
CASGILGAPTDTQYF
>NA|TRBV19|NA|TRBJ2-3
TGTGCCAGTAGAATCTTAGGGAGTAGCACAGATACGCAGTATTTT
CASRILGSSTDTQYF
>TRBD2|TRBV11-2|NA|TRBJ2-1
TGTGCCAGCAGCTTTCGGGACTATGGCTACAATGAGCAGTTCTTC
CASSFRDYGYNEQFF
>NA|TRBV5-1|NA|TRBJ1-4
TGCGCCAGCAGCTTTCAGGGAAATGAAAAACTGTTTTTT
CASSFQGNEKLFF
>TRBD2|TRBV27|NA|TRBJ2-5
TGTGCCAGCAGTTCCCAATACCTCGGACTAGCGGGAGGGCCGTGGACCCAGTACTTC
CASSSQYLGLAGGPWTQYF
>NA|TRBV7-2|NA|TRBJ1-5
TGTGCCAGCAGCTTGAGGTCCAGAAATCAGCCCCAGCATTTT
CASSLRSRNQPQHF
>TRBD1|TRBV27|NA|TRBJ1-1
TGTGCCAGCAGTTTTTCCGGACAGGGCAAAACTGAAGCTTTCTTT
CASSFSGQGKTEAFF
>TRBD2|TRBV10-3|NA|TRBJ2-3
TGTGCCATCAGTGAGGGGAGGGGGACTAGCGGCACAGATACGCAGTATTTT
CAISEGRGTSGTDTQYF
>NA|TRBV21-1|NA|TRBJ2-1
TGTGCCAGCAGCAAAGGGGAGGCTAGCGGGAACAATGAGCAGTTCTTC
CASSKGEASGNNEQFF
>NA|TRBV5-1|NA|TRBJ2-1
TGCGCCAGCAGCCGCCGGGACACCGCCTACAATGAGCAGTTCTTC
CASSRRDTAYNEQFF
>NA|TRBV11-1|NA|TRBJ2-5
TGTGCCAGCAGACACACCGGGGTAGAGACCCAGTACTTC
CASRHTGVETQYF
>NA|TRBV27|NA|TRBJ2-7
TGTGCCAGCAGTTTAACGGCAGGTCCTGCCTACGAGCAGTACTTC
CASSLTAGPAYEQYF
>TRBD1|TRBV6-5|NA|TRBJ2-5
TGTGCCAGCTCACGGACAGGGGGCGCGTTGGAGACCCAGTACTTC
CASSRTGGALETQYF
>NA|TRBV6-5|few|TRBJ1-2
TGTGCCAGCAGTTACTCGCAGTCCCGCTATGGCTACACCTTC
CASSYSQSRYGYTF
>NA|TRBV7-9|once|TRBJ1-2
TGTGCCAGCAGCCACCGAGACTATGGCTACACCTTC
CASSHRDYGYTF
>TRBD2|TRBV6-5|NA|TRBJ2-2
TGTGCCAGCAGAACCGGGACTAGCCCCACCGGGGAGCTGTTTTTT
CASRTGTSPTGELFF
>TRBD2|TRBV3-1/TRBV3-2|once|TRBJ2-3
TGTGCCAGCAGCCAAGATGTGGCTAGCGGGAGGGCCCCGGATACGCAGTATTTT
CASSQDVASGRAPDTQYF
>TRBD1|TRBV15|NA|TRBJ1-5
TGTGCCACCAGCAGCGGACAGGGCCCGGAAAGGCCCCAGCATTTT
CATSSGQGPERPQHF
>TRBD2|TRBV7-2|NA|TRBJ2-1
TGTGCCAGCGGTAGGGGTAGCGGGAAATTCGGGTTCTTC
CASGRGSGKFGFF
>TRBD2|TRBV5-1|NA|TRBJ2-7
TGCGCCAGCAGCTGGTATAGCGGGAGTGCTGACGAGCAGTACTTC
CASSWYSGSADEQYF
>NA|TRBV11-2|NA|TRBJ2-5
TGTGCCAGCAGCTTACAAGCGGCACAAGAGACCCAGTACTTC
CASSLQAAQETQYF
>NA|TRBV27|NA|TRBJ2-1
TGTGCCAGCAGTTCTACCTACAATGAGCAGTTCTTC
CASSSTYNEQFF
>TRBD2|TRBV18|NA|TRBJ2-5
TGTGCCAGCTCACAAGTTATAGCGGGGCAACAAGAGACCCAGTACTTC
CASSQVIAGQQETQYF
>TRBD2|TRBV19|few|TRBJ2-6
TGTGCCAGTAGCGCGGGACTAGCGGGAGTCTATGGGGCCAACGTCCTGACTTTC
CASSAGLAGVYGANVLTF
>NA|TRBV7-2|NA|TRBJ2-2
TGTGCCAGCAGCTTTTTTTCTGCGAGGTCCGGGGAGCTGTTTTTT
CASSFFSARSGELFF
>TRBD1|TRBV7-2|NA|TRBJ1-1
TGTGCCAGCAGCTTAGGTTACCAGGGGGTGGACACTGAAGCTTTCTTT
CASSLGYQGVDTEAFF
>TRBD1|TRBV28|few|TRBJ1-1
TGTGCCAGCAACCTACAGGGGGCTCGGGACACTGAAGCTTTCTTT
CASNLQGARDTEAFF
>TRBD2|TRBV27|NA|TRBJ2-3
TGTGCCAGCAGTTTTGTGGGAGCGGGGGATACGCAGTATTTT
CASSFVGAGDTQYF
>TRBD2|TRBV2|NA|TRBJ2-2
TGTGCCAGCCGGGACTACCCCACCGGGGAGCTGTTTTTT
CASRDYPTGELFF
>NA|TRBV28|NA|TRBJ1-3
TGTGCCAGCAGTGGGAGTTCGGAAAACACCATATATTTT
CASSGSSENTIYF
>TRBD2|TRBV28|NA|TRBJ2-3
TGTGCCAGCAGAAATACCCCCCGAAGCGGGAGAAGAGATACGCAGTATTTT
CASRNTPRSGRRDTQYF
>TRBD1|TRBV28|NA|TRBJ2-2
TGTGCCAGCAGTTTAGGGACAGGGGTCGGGGAGCTGTTTTTT
CASSLGTGVGELFF